Presented here are 21 T cell receptor beta chains from one specimen sequenced in a study of blood T cell repertoires in COVID-19. Method: immunoSEQ multiplex PCR; TCRdb's copy keeps in-frame clones and lacks some. This sample has tens of thousands of clones, with roughly 90% found just once. What was sequenced was peripheral blood. Receptors were obtained from a human donor in a cohort sampled during active COVID-19.

This chain connects TRBV10-3 to TRBJ2-7; 9 bases map to TRBD1. Germline loops: CDR1 ENHRY, CDR2 SYGVKD. The V gene end was trimmed by 2 bases and the J gene end by 5 bases; junction bases not matched to a gene: 7. The CDR3 length is 15 residues. The CDR3 DNA is TGTGCCATCAGTGAGAGGGGGGGACAGGGAGACGAGCAGTACTTC. Its protein product is CAISERGGQGDEQYF.

This clone was seen once. The chain links TRBV20-1 to TRBJ2-1, with D possibly matching TRBD2 (6 bases). This CDR3 comprises 15 residues. Per germline, CDR1 DFQATT and CDR2 SNEGSKA (reference sequence). V shed 3 bases and J shed 5 bases, with 17 bases lying between them. For the CDR3, the DNA is TGCAGTGCTAGTCCAGCGGGTAGTCTAAACAATGAGCAGTTCTTC. The encoded protein is CSASPAGSLNNEQFF.

This clone was detected once. CDR3 region: CASSTSGTGVAGANVLTF. DNA of the CDR3: TGTGCCAGTAGTACCTCCGGGACAGGGGTGGCTGGGGCCAACGTCCTGACTTTC. The rearrangement uses TRBV19 and TRBJ2-6; 10 bases align to TRBD1. With V trimmed by 4 bases and J by 2 bases, 8 bases remained unmatched. The CDR3 covers 18 residues. From germline, CDR1 is LNHDA and CDR2 SQIVND (reference sequence).

J is TRBJ2-6 and V is TRBV5-1; 11 bases are a match to TRBD2. Per the germline V gene, CDR1 is SGHRS and CDR2 is YFSETQ. The CDR3 spans 18 residues. The V gene end was trimmed by 3 bases and the J gene end by 1 base; junction bases not matched to a gene: 6. The CDR3 protein is CASSSYLAGGSGANVLTF. CDR3 sequence (DNA): TGCGCCAGCAGCTCATACCTAGCGGGAGGATCTGGGGCCAACGTCCTGACTTTC.

The table lists this clone with a count of one. This sequence joins TRBV30 and TRBJ2-1; a weak D match, TRBD2 (5 bases). This CDR3 has 15 amino acids. Trimming cost V 3 bases and J 10 bases, with 22 bases left between them. Per the germline V gene, CDR1 is GTSNPN and CDR2 is SVGIG (reference sequence). CDR3 sequence: CAWSATSRVQYEQFF. The CDR3 nucleotides read TGTGCCTGGAGCGCAACTAGTCGGGTACAATACGAGCAGTTCTTC.

This chain connects TRBV4-1 to TRBJ1-1, with D uncertain. V dropped 0 bases and J dropped 4 bases, with 6 bases sitting between them. This CDR3 is built from 13 residues. The germline V gene encodes CDR1 MGHRA and CDR2 YSYEKL. The CDR3 is CASSQDRSTEAFF. The CDR3 region has the DNA TGCGCCAGCAGCCAAGATCGCAGCACTGAAGCTTTCTTT.

The chain carries TRBV7-9 and TRBJ1-1, with D possibly matching TRBD1 (6 bases). V was cut by 5 bases and J by 0 bases, with 13 bases left in between. Germline V gene sequence: CDR1 SEHNR, CDR2 FQNEAQ (reference sequence). The length of the CDR3 is 15 residues. The CDR3 is CASSGERDMNTEAFF. DNA for the CDR3: TGTGCCAGCAGCGGGGAACGGGACATGAACACTGAAGCTTTCTTT.

The V gene is TRBV20-1, the J gene TRBJ2-7, with 8 bases that match TRBD1. The CDR3 runs to 11 residues. Germline V gene lookup returns CDR1 DFQATT and CDR2 SNEGSKA (reference sequence). Trimming cost V 7 bases and J 6 bases; bases outside gene matches: 5. CDR3 sequence: CSGEGTGEQYF. CDR3 bases: TGCAGTGGTGAAGGGACAGGCGAGCAGTACTTC.

The gene calls are TRBV7-9 and TRBJ2-2; D perhaps matches TRBD1 (5 bases). The germline V and J ends were trimmed by 2 bases and 13 bases, with 11 bases remaining between them. This CDR3 spans 12 amino acids. Germline V CDR1 and CDR2: SEHNR, FQNEAQ (reference sequence). The CDR3 DNA reads as TGTGCCAGCAGCTTACCCAGGGATGTGCTGTTTTTT. Translated, it gives CASSLPRDVLFF.

This sequence joins TRBV30 and TRBJ2-7; the D gene is possibly TRBD1 (6 bases). Between the trimmed V and J ends, which lost 0 bases and 3 bases, there was a span of 9 bases. CDR1 and CDR2 (germline): GTSNPN, SVGIG (reference sequence). CDR3 length: 13 residues. The CDR3 DNA reads TGTGCCTGGAGTGTGAACAGGGTCTACGAGCAGTACTTC. Its protein product is CAWSVNRVYEQYF.

This chain connects TRBV9 to TRBJ1-3, with D possibly matching TRBD1 (5 bases). V lost 3 bases and J 3 bases, leaving 19 bases between the germline ends. The germline gives CDR1 SGDLS, CDR2 YYNGEE. The CDR3 contains 17 residues. The CDR3 DNA reads TGTGCCAGCAGCGCGAACCTCGGAGGGGATCTTGGAAACACCATATATTTT. Encoded protein: CASSANLGGDLGNTIYF.

The chain joins TRBV4-3 to TRBJ2-2, with 9 bases lining up with TRBD1. The J segment lost 5 bases and the V segment lost 0 bases, leaving 4 bases of the junction unmatched. This CDR3 has 16 residues. Germline loops: CDR1 LGHNA, CDR2 YSLEER. In nucleotides, the CDR3 is TGCGCCAGCAGCCAAGATCCGACAGGGGGGACCGGGGAGCTGTTTTTT. It specifies CASSQDPTGGTGELFF.

This clone has only one observation. This chain links TRBV7-8 with TRBJ2-1; 7 bases agree with TRBD2. Germline V gene lookup returns CDR1 SGHVS and CDR2 FQNEAQ. The length of the CDR3 is 14 residues. V lost 1 base and J lost 7; bases outside the gene matches: 4. CDR3 protein: CASSLDGGGNEQFF. The DNA of the CDR3 is TGTGCCAGCAGCTTAGATGGCGGGGGTAATGAGCAGTTCTTC.

DNA for the CDR3: TGCAGCGCCCCTTCGGGGGTGGGAAGTGCTAACTATGGCTACACCTTC. It codes for CSAPSGVGSANYGYTF. The rearrangement joins TRBV29-1 to TRBJ1-2, with D maybe TRBD1 (5 bases). The CDR3 runs 16 residues. V was clipped by 7 bases and J by 0 bases, with 21 bases between them. Germline V CDR1 and CDR2: SQVTM, ANQGSEA. Variable domain in full (rest from reference TRBV29-1 and TRBJ1-2): SAVISQKPSRDICQRGTSLTIQCQVDSQVTMMFWYRQQPGQSLTLIATANQGSEATYESGFVIDKFPISRPNLTFSTLTVSNMSPEDSSIYLCSAPSGVGSANYGYTFGSGTRLTVV.

The table lists this clone with a count of one. J is TRBJ2-1 and V is TRBV14; tentatively, D is TRBD2 (6 bases). CDR1 SGHDN and CDR2 FVKESK come from the germline V gene. The CDR3 contains 17 residues. V shed 4 bases and J shed 2 bases, with 18 bases lying between them. CDR3 bases: TGTGCCAGCAGCCTAGGGACTTTTCCTAGACCCTACAATGAGCAGTTCTTC. The encoded protein is CASSLGTFPRPYNEQFF. Full variable domain (missing parts from reference TRBV14 and TRBJ2-1): EAGVTQFPSHSVIEKGQTVTLRCDPISGHDNLYWYRRVMGKEIKFLLHFVKESKQDESGMPNNRFLAERTGGTYSTLKVQPAELEDSGVYFCASSLGTFPRPYNEQFFGPGTRLTVL.

The chain has TRBV3-1 (or the pseudogene TRBV3-2) and TRBJ1-4; possibly TRBD1 for D (5 bases). The CDR3 is 16 amino acids. V was cut by 1 base and J by 2 bases, with 11 bases left in between. The V gene's germline CDR1 is LGHDT and CDR2 YNNKEL (reference sequence). The CDR3 sequence: CASSQVYRGTNEKLFF. DNA for the CDR3: TGTGCCAGCAGCCAAGTCTATCGGGGGACTAATGAAAAACTGTTTTTT.

This chain links TRBV7-9 with TRBJ2-5; 8 bases are shared with TRBD2. J was trimmed by 3 bases and V by 11 bases; bases with no gene match: 5. From germline, CDR1 is SEHNR and CDR2 FQNEAQ (reference sequence). CDR3 length equals 12 residues. CDR3 coding DNA: TGTGCCTGCGGGGGGCGGGAAGAGACCCAGTACTTC. Its translation: CACGGREETQYF.

V usage is TRBV7-2 and J usage is TRBJ1-6, with 7 nucleotides matching TRBD1. V was pared by 2 bases and J by 8 bases, with 6 bases of the junction left unmatched. The V gene's germline CDR1 is SGHTA and CDR2 FQGNSA. CDR3 length: 15 amino acids. CDR3 in amino acids: CASSLQQGTDSPLHF. In nucleotides, the CDR3 is TGTGCCAGCAGCTTACAACAGGGGACGGATTCACCCCTCCACTTT.

The V and J genes are TRBV6-5 and TRBJ1-3; D remains ambiguous. V was trimmed by 6 bases and J by 0 bases, leaving 6 bases between them. Germline assignment: CDR1 MNHEY and CDR2 SVGAGI. The CDR3 extends over 13 amino acids. DNA for the CDR3: TGTGCCAGCAGAGGAGGCTCTGGAAACACCATATATTTT. Amino acids: CASRGGSGNTIYF.

The chain is built from TRBV5-4 and TRBJ2-7; 7 bases map to TRBD1. The germline V gene has CDR1 SGHNT and CDR2 YYREEE (reference sequence). V lost 4 bases to trimming and J lost 2 bases; unmatched junction nucleotides: 9. There are 15 residues in the CDR3. The CDR3 DNA is TGTGCCAGCAGCAAAATGACAGGGACCACCTACGAGCAGTACTTC. This translates into CASSKMTGTTYEQYF.

The chain uses TRBV18 and TRBJ2-1; D might be TRBD1 (6 bases). This CDR3 contains 14 residues. Germline CDR1 and CDR2: KGHSH and LQKENI. V lost 3 bases, J lost 4 bases, and 10 bases lay in between. The CDR3 spells CASSPLQGYNEQFF. CDR3 bases: TGTGCCAGCTCACCCCTACAGGGATACAATGAGCAGTTCTTC.